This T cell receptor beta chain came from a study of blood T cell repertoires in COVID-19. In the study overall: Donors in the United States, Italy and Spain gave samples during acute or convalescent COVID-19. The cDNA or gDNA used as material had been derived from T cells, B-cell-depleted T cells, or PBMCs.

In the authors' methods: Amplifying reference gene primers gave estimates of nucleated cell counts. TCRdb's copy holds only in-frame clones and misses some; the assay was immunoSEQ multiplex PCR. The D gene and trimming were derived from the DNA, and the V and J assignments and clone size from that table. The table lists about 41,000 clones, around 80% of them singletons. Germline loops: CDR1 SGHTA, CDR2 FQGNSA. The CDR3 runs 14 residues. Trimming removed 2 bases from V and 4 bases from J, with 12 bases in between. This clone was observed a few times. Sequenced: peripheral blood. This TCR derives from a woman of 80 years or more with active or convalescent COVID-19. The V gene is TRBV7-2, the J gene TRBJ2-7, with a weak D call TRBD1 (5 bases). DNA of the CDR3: TGTGCCAGCAGCTTAAGGACAAACAATTACGAGCAGTACTTC. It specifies CASSLRTNNYEQYF.